This T cell receptor (beta chain) was identified in a study of monozygotic twins with inflammatory bowel disease (dated by TCRdb to between 2017 and 2020). A note on the overall study: A total of some 30 monozygotic twin pairs were included in the full study, comprising nine German pairs (four IBD-concordant, five IBD-discordant) and 19 IBD-discordant Danish pairs. Each individual had, on average, about 151 000 unique TCRalpha sequences and 181 000 unique TCRbeta sequences available for analysis. The search for disease-associated traits relied mainly on comparing IBD patients with their genetically identical healthy co-twins within discordant pairs.

Points the paper makes about the study in general: Distinction between different T cell subtypes could not be achieved in the analysis. No single strong signal or clonotype linked to IBD turned up in the results, so the idea that one exists was not supported. IBD patients shared fewer clonotypes with other individuals than healthy twins did, most markedly in patients showing signs of disease activity. No difference in repertoire similarity was observed between concordant and discordant twins, possibly owing to limited statistical power. Differing immunosuppressive treatments among patients may have added background noise and inter-individual variability to the repertoires. Measured by the inverse Simpson index, TCRbeta repertoire diversity was lower in IBD patients than in their healthy co-twins.

The germline V gene provides CDR1 MRHNA and CDR2 SNTAGT. Including cysteine and phenylalanine, the CDR3 has 17 amino acids. DNA was not recorded. Regarding this clonotype: No cognate antigen has been identified for it.

The method behind the library was 5' RACE. For each TCR library, around 4,000 ng of total RNA was used. cDNA was synthesized with SMARTScribe reverse transcriptase in eight separate reactions per sample. During cDNA synthesis, template switching introduced unique molecular identifiers that contained a 6-nucleotide sample barcode. Two nested PCRs of about 15 and 9 cycles amplified the TCRalpha and TCRbeta cDNA, and bead purification followed each PCR. Before amplification, the cDNA was both treated with uracil DNA-glycosylase and purified with the QIAquick PCR purification kit. The second PCR added Illumina TruSeq-compatible adapters along with sample-specific barcodes. TapeStation and Qubit were used to check library quality and concentration, and roughly 5 ng of each library went into the pool. Sequencing of the pooled libraries was done on an Illumina HiSeq2500 single-index Rapid Run using custom sequencing primers and 2 x 100 bp reads. Per the original workflow: UMI-based consensus assembly with MiGEC version 1.2.6 was used to correct PCR and sequencing errors. V(D)J alignment, clonotype assembly and CDR3 extraction were performed with MiXCR version 2.1.1. To normalise gene usage, clonotype sharing and MAIT/NKT TCR abundance, the analysis used the top 1000, 10 000 and 20 000 clonotypes per sample. Diversity was computed as the inverse Simpson index with the vegan R package after downsampling to 27 000 UMIs. Paired Mann-Whitney U tests were applied to discordant twin pairs, with Benjamini-Hochberg correction for multiple testing. Reprocessed by TCRdb, the reads give a single entry per CDR3 protein sequence, without DNA. TCRdb's processing, not the authors', yielded these V and J calls. This sample's table carries approximately 390,000 distinct CDR3 sequences. The ten biggest clones cover 2% to 3% of the sample.

A roughly 2.5 ml peripheral blood sample was drawn into PAXgene tubes per donor and stored at -80°C. Total RNA was isolated from whole blood with the PAXgene blood miRNA kit on an automated QIAcube, without T cell sorting. Deep TCRalpha and TCRbeta repertoire profiling with unique molecular barcoding was performed on peripheral blood of monozygotic twin pairs concordant or discordant for inflammatory bowel disease. Smoking habits were recorded for all twin pairs, and each individual was classified as a current, former or never smoker. The receptor was isolated from a human donor with ulcerative colitis or Crohn's disease, or a healthy co-twin of an affected twin (not recorded which). In this chain, TRBV6-4 is recombined with TRBJ2-3; lacking DNA, the TRBD1 call made by TCRdb goes unchecked. Sequencing was done on a sample of blood. The CDR3 region reads CASSDEPPGRGTDTQYF.